This T cell receptor beta chain originates from a study of blood T cell repertoires in COVID-19. At the level of the study: The cDNA or gDNA used as material had been derived from T cells, B-cell-depleted T cells, or PBMCs.

The data were produced by immunoSEQ multiplex PCR, yet TCRdb's version contains in-frame clones alone and is incomplete. The sample lists 200,000 to 300,000 clones; roughly 81% were seen once. The clonotype originates from a woman older than 75 with COVID-19, enrolled during active disease. The sequencing sample was made of peripheral blood.

As DNA, the CDR3 is TGTGCCAGCAGCTTGCAGGGGATTAACGAGCAGTACTTC. This sequence encodes CASSLQGINEQYF. This sequence joins TRBV5-4 and TRBJ2-7; weak D call: TRBD1 (6 bases). CDR3 size: 13 residues. CDR1 and CDR2 from the germline V gene are SGHNT and YYREEE (reference sequence). V was shortened by 1 base and J by 5 bases, with 10 bases between the two germline ends.